This is a list of T cell receptor beta chains from one sample in a study of blood T cells in healthy people across ages. TCRdb ran MiXCR on the 5' RACE reads and lists one entry per CDR3 protein. The data show fewer than 900,000 distinct CDR3 sequences, more than 40% seen once. Sequencing input: blood. These receptor sequences come from a woman aged 60 to 75 in good health. Both conserved end residues are part of each CDR3. A D gene is named only where the DNA matches it firmly. Clone size is not always given. Where it is, it says once, few, many or a class for expanded clones.

length: 13
size: few
J: TRBJ2-7
V: TRBV25-1
D: NA
CDR3: CASSEYRGKEQYF
DNA: TGTGCCAGCAGTGAATATCGGGGGAAAGAGCAGTACTTC

length: 17
size: once
J: TRBJ2-4
V: TRBV14
D: NA
CDR3: CASSQAPRQDLKNIQYF
DNA: TGTGCCAGCAGCCAAGCGCCCCGTCAGGACCTCAAAAACATTCAGTACTTC

length: 13
size: few
J: TRBJ2-7
V: TRBV20-1
D: NA
CDR3: CSALLIVAVEQYF
DNA: TGCAGTGCCCTCCTAATTGTGGCGGTCGAGCAGTACTTC

length: 15
size: NA
J: TRBJ2-5
V: TRBV4-2
D: TRBD2
CDR3: CASSNLAGGQETQYF
DNA: TGTGCCAGCAGCAACCTAGCGGGAGGGCAAGAGACCCAGTACTTC

length: 12
size: NA
J: TRBJ2-4
V: TRBV29-1
D: NA
CDR3: CSVAGVYNEQYF
DNA: TGCAGCGTTGCCGGGGTCTACAATGAGCAGTACTTC

length: 14
size: NA
J: TRBJ2-5
V: TRBV20-1
D: NA
CDR3: CSASDRSSEETQYF
DNA: TGCAGTGCTTCCGATCGGTCTTCCGAGGAGACCCAGTACTTC

length: 17
size: NA
J: TRBJ2-5
V: TRBV4-3
D: TRBD2
CDR3: CASSQDRVSGKGETQYF
DNA: TGCGCCAGCAGCCAAGATCGTGTTAGCGGGAAGGGGGAGACCCAGTACTTC

length: 14
size: NA
J: TRBJ2-7
V: TRBV5-1
D: TRBD2
CDR3: CAGSFAGATYEQYF
DNA: TGCGCCGGCAGCTTTGCGGGAGCCACCTACGAGCAGTACTTC

length: 16
size: NA
J: TRBJ2-5
V: TRBV21-1
D: NA
CDR3: CASSKASGRIGDEQYF
DNA: TGTGCCAGCAGCAAAGCTAGCGGGAGGATCGGTGATGAGCAGTACTTC

length: 16
size: NA
J: TRBJ1-1
V: TRBV6-6
D: NA
CDR3: CASSYVYSPPSTEAFF
DNA: TGTGCCAGCAGTTACGTGTATTCCCCACCCAGCACTGAAGCTTTCTTT

length: 17
size: NA
J: TRBJ1-2
V: TRBV28
D: TRBD1
CDR3: CASSPPGQGALNYGYTF
DNA: TGTGCCAGCAGTCCCCCGGGACAGGGGGCCTTGAACTATGGCTACACCTTC

length: 17
size: many
J: TRBJ2-3
V: TRBV4-3
D: NA
CDR3: CASSQGVRGSGTDTQYF
DNA: TGCGCCAGCAGCCAAGGGGTTCGGGGGAGTGGGACAGATACGCAGTATTTT

length: 14
size: few
J: TRBJ2-5
V: TRBV7-9
D: TRBD1
CDR3: CASSLVGQQETQYF
DNA: TGTGCCAGCAGCTTAGTGGGACAGCAAGAGACCCAGTACTTC

length: 14
size: NA
J: TRBJ2-7
V: TRBV6-2/TRBV6-3
D: TRBD1
CDR3: CASSFPDRFYEQYF
DNA: TGTGCCAGCAGTTTTCCGGACAGGTTTTACGAGCAGTACTTC

length: 15
size: NA
J: TRBJ2-5
V: TRBV7-2
D: TRBD1
CDR3: CASSVTGGRGNEQYF
DNA: TGTGCCAGCAGCGTAACAGGGGGCCGGGGCAATGAGCAGTACTTC

length: 16
size: once
J: TRBJ2-5
V: TRBV7-6
D: TRBD2
CDR3: CASSSTEGLAGETQYF
DNA: TGTGCCAGCAGCTCCACCGAAGGACTAGCGGGGGAGACCCAGTACTTC

length: 14
size: NA
J: TRBJ2-3
V: TRBV5-4
D: NA
CDR3: CASSLGGRSDTQYF
DNA: TGTGCCAGCAGCTTGGGGGGGAGGTCAGATACGCAGTATTTT

length: 12
size: NA
J: TRBJ2-1
V: TRBV20-1
D: NA
CDR3: CSASPLLGKQFF
DNA: TGCAGTGCTAGCCCCCTCCTTGGTAAGCAGTTCTTC

length: 13
size: NA
J: TRBJ1-5
V: TRBV24-1
D: NA
CDR3: CATSDPGVGPQHF
DNA: TGTGCCACCAGTGACCCCGGGGTAGGGCCCCAGCATTTT

length: 13
size: many
J: TRBJ2-5
V: TRBV29-1
D: TRBD2
CDR3: CSVDLAGLETQYF
DNA: TGCAGCGTTGACCTAGCGGGATTGGAGACCCAGTACTTC

length: 15
size: few
J: TRBJ2-7
V: TRBV7-9
D: TRBD2
CDR3: CASSDGRERRYEQYF
DNA: TGTGCCAGCAGCGACGGGAGGGAGCGGAGGTACGAGCAGTACTTC

length: 16
size: NA
J: TRBJ2-1
V: TRBV10-2
D: NA
CDR3: CASLSRDAHTYNEQFF
DNA: TGCGCCAGCCTATCCAGAGACGCACATACCTACAATGAGCAGTTCTTC

length: 15
size: NA
J: TRBJ1-2
V: TRBV28
D: NA
CDR3: CASSLHPRENYGYTF
DNA: TGTGCCAGCAGTTTACACCCGAGGGAAAACTATGGCTACACCTTC

length: 14
size: NA
J: TRBJ2-1
V: TRBV4-3
D: TRBD2
CDR3: CASSQGVGRGEQFF
DNA: TGCGCCAGCAGCCAAGGGGTAGGGAGGGGTGAGCAGTTCTTC

length: 19
size: NA
J: TRBJ1-5
V: TRBV3-1
D: TRBD1
CDR3: CASSQDEWDSDYSNQPQHF
DNA: TGTGCCAGCAGCCAAGATGAGTGGGACAGCGATTATAGCAATCAGCCCCAGCATTTT

length: 14
size: few
J: TRBJ2-1
V: TRBV15
D: TRBD2
CDR3: CATRLAGGHLGQFF
DNA: TGTGCCACCCGACTAGCGGGAGGGCATCTCGGGCAGTTCTTC

length: 15
size: NA
J: TRBJ1-1
V: TRBV20-1
D: NA
CDR3: CSASRAGTVYTEAFF
DNA: TGCAGTGCTAGCAGGGCGGGGACGGTTTACACTGAAGCTTTCTTT

length: 15
size: NA
J: TRBJ1-2
V: TRBV4-3
D: NA
CDR3: CASSQDPGTINGYTF
DNA: TGCGCCAGCAGCCAAGACCCCGGGACGATTAATGGCTACACCTTC